The clone carrying this T cell receptor beta chain has a handful of counts. V dropped 6 bases and J dropped 4 bases, with 27 bases sitting between them. Germline lookup yields CDR1 SQVTM and CDR2 ANQGSEA. The CDR3 has 17 amino acids. This sample is part of a study of cytomegalovirus exposure and HLA in healthy donors. On the study more broadly: Assignment to the Caucasian-associated ancestry cluster applied to approximately 79% of the approximately 400 genotyped donors.

With 60 Vbeta and 13 Jbeta primers, the PCR was carried out. TCRdb's copy holds only in-frame clones and misses some; the assay was immunoSEQ multiplex PCR. Among about 110,000 clones listed, 15% were seen once. V gene TRBV29-1 combines with J gene TRBJ1-1, with D possibly matching TRBD1 (6 bases). Material: PBMCs. The receptor was derived from a woman between 18 and 29 years old in good health and CMV-seronegative. The CDR3 DNA follows: TGCAGCGTGAGGGGACTGCCTCAGGGGAGGGGTACCACTGAAGCTTTCTTT. Translating it yields CSVRGLPQGRGTTEAFF.